The T cell receptor beta chain described here comes from a study of cytomegalovirus exposure and HLA in healthy donors. About this clone: The antigen is undetermined.

The PCR made use of 60 Vbeta and 13 Jbeta primers. TCRdb keeps only in-frame clones here, not all; method: immunoSEQ multiplex PCR. Among 70,000 to 95,000 clones listed, 75% to 85% were seen once. V was clipped by 0 bases and J by 5 bases, with 8 bases between them. The CDR3 runs to 12 residues. Germline V CDR1 and CDR2: GTSNPN, SVGIG (reference sequence). Study-wide results and limits: Earlier analysis found most TCR beta V segments productive about 87% or about 30% of the time. Of the V segments, some could not be distinguished, including TRBV6-2 and TRBV6-3, and were excluded.

Donors likely had unrecorded immune exposures despite being nominally healthy when sampled. The gene calls are TRBV30 and TRBJ2-7, with a weak D call TRBD1 (5 bases). This clonotype originated in a woman between 40 and 55 years old in good health and CMV-seropositive. Sequencing was performed on PBMCs. CDR3 bases: TGTGCCTGGAGTGTACAGGTAGACGAGCAGTACTTC. Translating it yields CAWSVQVDEQYF.